This TCR beta chain is drawn from a study of T cell responses to AZD1222 COVID-19 vaccine. For the study at large: Pooling of second doses given at about 4 or about 12 weeks was done.

CDR3 size: 15 residues. With 6 bases clipped from V and 1 base from J, the junction kept 5 bases outside the gene matches. CDR1 SGHAT and CDR2 FQNNGV come from the germline V gene. Some clones are missing from TCRdb's copy, which holds only in-frame ones; the method was immunoSEQ multiplex PCR. The sample holds 130,000 or so clones; approximately 88% are singletons and the top ten take over 2.5%. A note on this clone: Its antigen is not known.

Study-wide points: It was only after the peak T cell response that any repertoires were sampled. Variant regions that are unmutated are reportedly the target of nearly half of spike-specific TCRs. The CD4 TCRs associated with vaccination extended across spike and predominated at 160-218 and 743-854.

The sequence was collected from an adult in good health. The chain combines TRBV11-2 with TRBJ2-3; 9 positions match TRBD2. The specimen was peripheral blood, collected on day 0 of AZD1222 vaccination. The CDR3 DNA is TGTGCCAGCAGACCGGTAGCGGGAGGCACAGATACGCAGTATTTT. Residues: CASRPVAGGTDTQYF.